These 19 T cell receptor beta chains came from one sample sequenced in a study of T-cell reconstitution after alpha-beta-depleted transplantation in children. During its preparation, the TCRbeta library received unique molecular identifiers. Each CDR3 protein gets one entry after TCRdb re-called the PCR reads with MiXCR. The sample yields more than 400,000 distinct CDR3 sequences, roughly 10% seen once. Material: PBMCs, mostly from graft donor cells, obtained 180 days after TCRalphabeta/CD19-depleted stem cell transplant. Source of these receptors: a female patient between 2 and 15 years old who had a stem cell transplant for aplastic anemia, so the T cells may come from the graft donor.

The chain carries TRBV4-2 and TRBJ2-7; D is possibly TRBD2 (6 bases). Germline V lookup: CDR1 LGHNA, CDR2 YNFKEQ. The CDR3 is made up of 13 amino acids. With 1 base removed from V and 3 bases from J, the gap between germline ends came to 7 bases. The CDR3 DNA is TGTGCCAGCAGCCAAGGACTAGGCTACGAGCAGTACTTC. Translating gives CASSQGLGYEQYF.

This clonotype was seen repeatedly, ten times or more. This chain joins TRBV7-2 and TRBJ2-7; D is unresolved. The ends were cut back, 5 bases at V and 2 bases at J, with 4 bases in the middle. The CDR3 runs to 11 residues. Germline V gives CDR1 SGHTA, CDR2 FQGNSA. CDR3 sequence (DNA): TGTGCCAGCAGCGCCACCTACGAGCAGTACTTC. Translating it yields CASSATYEQYF.

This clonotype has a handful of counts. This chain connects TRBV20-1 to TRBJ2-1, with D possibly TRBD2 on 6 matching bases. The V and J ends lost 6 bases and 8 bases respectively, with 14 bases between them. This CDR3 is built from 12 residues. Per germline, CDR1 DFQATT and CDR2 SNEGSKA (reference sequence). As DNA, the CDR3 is TGCAGTGCCAGTGGGGGGAGCGATGAGCAGTTCTTC. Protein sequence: CSASGGSDEQFF.

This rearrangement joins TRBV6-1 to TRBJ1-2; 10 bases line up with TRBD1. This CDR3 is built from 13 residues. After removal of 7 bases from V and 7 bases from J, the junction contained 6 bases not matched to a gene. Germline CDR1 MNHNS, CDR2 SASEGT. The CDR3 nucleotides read TGTGCCAGCAAAAGACAGGGGGCGGCTGGCTACACCTTC. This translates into CASKRQGAAGYTF.

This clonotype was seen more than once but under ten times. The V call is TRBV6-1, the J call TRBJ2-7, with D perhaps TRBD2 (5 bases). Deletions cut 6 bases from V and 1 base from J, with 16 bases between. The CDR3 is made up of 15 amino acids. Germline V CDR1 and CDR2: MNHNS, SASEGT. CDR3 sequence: CASSGLLKASYEQYF. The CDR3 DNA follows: TGTGCCAGCAGCGGACTCCTTAAAGCGTCCTACGAGCAGTACTTC.

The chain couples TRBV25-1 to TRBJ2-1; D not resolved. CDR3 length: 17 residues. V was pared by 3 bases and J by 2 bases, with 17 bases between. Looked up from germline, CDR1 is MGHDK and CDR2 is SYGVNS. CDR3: CASSDRNSPPTYNEQFF. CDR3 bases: TGTGCCAGCAGTGACCGGAATAGCCCTCCCACCTACAATGAGCAGTTCTTC.

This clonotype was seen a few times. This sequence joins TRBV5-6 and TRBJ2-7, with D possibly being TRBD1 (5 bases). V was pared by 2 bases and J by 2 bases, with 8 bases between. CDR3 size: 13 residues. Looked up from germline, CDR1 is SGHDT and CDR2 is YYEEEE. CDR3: CASSFSGTYEQYF. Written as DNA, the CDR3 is TGTGCCAGCAGCTTTTCAGGGACCTACGAGCAGTACTTC.

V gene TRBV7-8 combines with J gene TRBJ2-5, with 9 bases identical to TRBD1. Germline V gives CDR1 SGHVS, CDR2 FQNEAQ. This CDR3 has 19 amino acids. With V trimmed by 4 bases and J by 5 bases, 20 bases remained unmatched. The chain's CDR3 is CASSSPWERDRAWGETQYF. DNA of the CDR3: TGTGCCAGCAGCTCACCTTGGGAGCGGGACAGGGCCTGGGGGGAGACCCAGTACTTC.

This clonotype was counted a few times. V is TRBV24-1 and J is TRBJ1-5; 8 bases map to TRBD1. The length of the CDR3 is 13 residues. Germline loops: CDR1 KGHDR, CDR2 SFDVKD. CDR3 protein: CAAGGDGNQPQHF. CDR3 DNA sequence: TGTGCGGCAGGGGGCGACGGCAATCAGCCCCAGCATTTT.

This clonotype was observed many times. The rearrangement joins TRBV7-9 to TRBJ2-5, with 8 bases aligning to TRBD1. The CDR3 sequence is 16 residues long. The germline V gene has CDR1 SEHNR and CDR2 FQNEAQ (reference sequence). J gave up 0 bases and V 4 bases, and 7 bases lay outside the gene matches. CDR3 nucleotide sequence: TGTGCCAGCAGCTCCGACAGGGGAACGTACCAAGAGACCCAGTACTTC. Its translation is CASSSDRGTYQETQYF.

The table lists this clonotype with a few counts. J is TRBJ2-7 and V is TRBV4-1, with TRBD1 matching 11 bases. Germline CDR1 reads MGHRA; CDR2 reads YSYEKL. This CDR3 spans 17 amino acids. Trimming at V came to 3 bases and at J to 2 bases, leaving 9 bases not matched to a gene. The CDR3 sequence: CASSHLTRDRGAYEQYF. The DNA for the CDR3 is TGCGCCAGCAGCCATCTTACCAGGGACAGGGGGGCCTACGAGCAGTACTTC.

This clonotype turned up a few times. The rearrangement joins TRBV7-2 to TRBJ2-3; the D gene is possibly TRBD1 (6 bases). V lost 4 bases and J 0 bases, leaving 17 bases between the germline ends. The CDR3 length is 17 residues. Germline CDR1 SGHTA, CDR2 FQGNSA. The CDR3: CASSYRDPRPSTDTQYF. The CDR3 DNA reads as TGTGCCAGCAGCTACAGGGATCCCCGTCCTAGCACAGATACGCAGTATTTT. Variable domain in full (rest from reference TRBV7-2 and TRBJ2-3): GAGVSQSPSNKVTEKGKDVELRCDPISGHTALYWYRQSLGQGLEFLIYFQGNSAPDKSGLPSDRFSAERTGGSVSTLTIQRTQQEDSAVYLCASSYRDPRPSTDTQYFGPGTRLTVL.

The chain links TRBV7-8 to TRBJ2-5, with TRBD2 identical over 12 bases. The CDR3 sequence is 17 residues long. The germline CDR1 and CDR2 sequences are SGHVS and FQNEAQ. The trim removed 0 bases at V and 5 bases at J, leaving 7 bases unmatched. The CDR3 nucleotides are TGTGCCAGCAGCTTAGCGCTTACTAGCGGGAGGAGGGAGACCCAGTACTTC. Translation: CASSLALTSGRRETQYF.

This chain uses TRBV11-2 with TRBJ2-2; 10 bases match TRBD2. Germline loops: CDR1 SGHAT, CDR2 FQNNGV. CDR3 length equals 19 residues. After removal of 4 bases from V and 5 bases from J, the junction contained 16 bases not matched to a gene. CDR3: CASSSMRTSGRVGTGELFF. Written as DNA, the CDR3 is TGTGCCAGCAGCTCAATGAGGACTAGCGGCCGAGTGGGGACCGGGGAGCTGTTTTTT. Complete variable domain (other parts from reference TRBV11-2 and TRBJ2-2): EAGVAQSPRYKIIEKRQSVAFWCNPISGHATLYWYQQILGQGPKLLIQFQNNGVVDDSQLPKDRFSAERLKGVDSTLKIQPAKLEDSAVYLCASSSMRTSGRVGTGELFFGEGSRLTVL.

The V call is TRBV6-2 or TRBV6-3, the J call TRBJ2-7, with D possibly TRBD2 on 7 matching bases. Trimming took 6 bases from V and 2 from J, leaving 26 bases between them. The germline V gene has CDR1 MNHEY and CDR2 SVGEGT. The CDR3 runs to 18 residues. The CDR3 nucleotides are TGTGCCAGCAGACCCCTCCGAGGGGGGGATCGGTGGGCCTACGAGCAGTACGTC. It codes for CASRPLRGGDRWAYEQYV.

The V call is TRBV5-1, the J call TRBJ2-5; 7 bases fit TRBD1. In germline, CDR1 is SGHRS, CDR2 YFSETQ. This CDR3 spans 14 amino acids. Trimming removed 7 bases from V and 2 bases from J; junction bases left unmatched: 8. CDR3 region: CASVRDSVQETQYF. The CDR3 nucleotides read TGCGCCAGCGTCCGGGACAGCGTTCAAGAGACCCAGTACTTC.

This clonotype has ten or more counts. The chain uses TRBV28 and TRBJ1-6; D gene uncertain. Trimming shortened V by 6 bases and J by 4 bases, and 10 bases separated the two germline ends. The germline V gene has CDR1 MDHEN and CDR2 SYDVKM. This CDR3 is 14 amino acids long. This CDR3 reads CASSSGSYNSPLHF. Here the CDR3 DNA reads TGTGCCAGCAGCTCAGGATCATATAATTCACCCCTCCACTTT.

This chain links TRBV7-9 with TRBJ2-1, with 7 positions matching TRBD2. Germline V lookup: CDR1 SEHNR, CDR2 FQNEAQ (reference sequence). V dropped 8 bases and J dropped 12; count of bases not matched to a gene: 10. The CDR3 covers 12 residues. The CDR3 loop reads CASQGGSAGQFF. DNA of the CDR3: TGTGCCAGCCAAGGCGGGAGCGCGGGGCAGTTCTTC.

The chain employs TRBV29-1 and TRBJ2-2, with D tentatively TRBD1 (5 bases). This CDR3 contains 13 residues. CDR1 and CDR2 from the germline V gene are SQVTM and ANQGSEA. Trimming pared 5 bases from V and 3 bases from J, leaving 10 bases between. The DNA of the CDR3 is TGCAGCGTTTGGACACGATACACCGGGGAGCTGTTTTTT. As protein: CSVWTRYTGELFF.